This entry lists 26 T cell receptor beta chains sequenced from one sample in a study of blood T cell repertoires in COVID-19. Generated by immunoSEQ multiplex PCR, the TCRdb table keeps only in-frame clones and is missing some. The sample carries 470,000 or so clones, nearly 90% recorded once. Sequencing used PBMCs or T cells enriched from blood (not recorded which). All receptors come from a woman aged 18-29 years with acute COVID-19.

CDR3 amino acids: CASSASGGGAMNEQFF. The CDR3 DNA reads as TGTGCCAGCAGCGCTTCGGGCGGGGGGGCAATGAATGAGCAGTTCTTC. The chain joins TRBV11-1 to TRBJ2-1; 9 positions agree with TRBD2. CDR1 is SGHAT and CDR2 is FQDESV in the germline V gene (reference sequence). This CDR3 has 16 residues. The trim removed 5 bases at V and 7 bases at J, leaving 12 bases unmatched.

V usage is TRBV6-5 and J usage is TRBJ1-1; maybe TRBD1 (5 bases). The CDR3 is made up of 13 amino acids. V lost 6 bases to trimming and J lost 0 bases, with 8 bases between them. The germline V gene encodes CDR1 MNHEY and CDR2 SVGAGI. In DNA form, the CDR3 reads TGTGCCAGCAGATCGACAGTGAACACTGAAGCTTTCTTT. This translates into CASRSTVNTEAFF.

The J gene is TRBJ1-4, the V gene TRBV29-1; 8 positions match TRBD1. The CDR3 loop spans 13 amino acids. J was trimmed by 7 bases and V by 6 bases; bases with no gene match: 7. Looked up from germline, CDR1 is SQVTM and CDR2 is ANQGSEA. In DNA form, the CDR3 reads TGCAGCGTCGGACAGGGAAGGAGTGAAAAACTGTTTTTT. The encoded protein is CSVGQGRSEKLFF.

Regarding this clone: This specimen includes other DNA sequences encoding the same CDR3. V is TRBV5-1 and J is TRBJ2-3; 7 nucleotides align to TRBD1. The junction had 3 bases not matched to a gene; V was cut back by 3 bases and J by 2 bases. The CDR3 runs 14 residues. Germline CDR1 SGHRS, CDR2 YFSETQ. The chain's CDR3 is CASSSGGSTDTQYF. CDR3 sequence (DNA): TGCGCCAGCAGCTCAGGGGGTTCCACAGATACGCAGTATTTT.

The rearrangement joins TRBV10-3 to TRBJ2-2; 8 bases map to TRBD2. V dropped 7 bases and J dropped 5; count of bases not matched to a gene: 9. Germline values: CDR1 ENHRY, CDR2 SYGVKD. The CDR3 runs 15 residues. The CDR3 protein is CAITESRGGTGELFF. DNA for the CDR3: TGTGCCATCACTGAATCTCGGGGGGGGACCGGGGAGCTGTTTTTT.

Points on this clone: Other DNA sequences from this sample encode an identical CDR3 as well. The chain couples TRBV9 to TRBJ2-2, with D unclear. This CDR3 has 13 amino acids. Trimming shortened V by 0 bases and J by 7 bases, and 7 bases separated the two germline ends. CDR1 and CDR2 from the germline V gene are SGDLS and YYNGEE. In DNA form, the CDR3 reads TGTGCCAGCAGCGTAGTTTCGGGCGGGGAGCTGTTTTTT. Translating gives CASSVVSGGELFF.

The gene calls are TRBV5-1 and TRBJ1-1; D is uncertain. Per the germline V gene, CDR1 is SGHRS and CDR2 is YFSETQ. V dropped 0 bases and J dropped 1 base, with 10 bases sitting between them. This CDR3 is 15 amino acids long. CDR3 region: CASSLVGRSNTEAFF. DNA for the CDR3: TGCGCCAGCAGCTTGGTAGGCAGGTCGAACACTGAAGCTTTCTTT.

The rearrangement joins TRBV18 to TRBJ1-1; possible D gene TRBD1, 5 bases. Germline loops: CDR1 KGHSH, CDR2 LQKENI. Deletions cut 3 bases from V and 6 bases from J, with 14 bases between. This CDR3 comprises 14 residues. CDR3 DNA: TGTGCCAGCTCACCCAGACAGTCAGAGGCTGAAGCTTTCTTT. Translating it yields CASSPRQSEAEAFF.

This chain connects TRBV18 to TRBJ1-2; D uncertain. This CDR3 has 17 residues. CDR1 KGHSH and CDR2 LQKENI come from the germline V gene. V was trimmed by 0 bases and J by 6 bases, leaving 20 bases between them. CDR3 protein: CASSPPRAPRSADGYTF. In nucleotides, the CDR3 is TGTGCCAGCTCACCACCCCGGGCACCCAGGTCAGCGGATGGCTACACCTTC.

The chain joins TRBV7-8 to TRBJ2-7, with D possibly matching TRBD2 (5 bases). The CDR3 runs to 15 residues. V dropped 5 bases and J dropped 3 bases, with 17 bases sitting between them. Germline V gene lookup returns CDR1 SGHVS and CDR2 FQNEAQ. The CDR3 region has the DNA TGTGCCAGCAGCGCCTTCCGGGGAGCCTTCTACGAGCAGTACTTC. This gives the protein CASSAFRGAFYEQYF.

The chain is built from TRBV3-1 (or the pseudogene TRBV3-2) and TRBJ2-3, with 7 bases identical to TRBD2. Germline CDR1 is LGHDT and CDR2 is YNNKEL (reference sequence). This CDR3 comprises 15 residues. V lost 3 bases to trimming and J lost 1 base; unmatched junction nucleotides: 4. The CDR3 loop reads CASSQSSGRTDTQYF. CDR3 nucleotides: TGTGCCAGCAGCCAGTCTAGCGGACGCACAGATACGCAGTATTTT.

The chain couples TRBV18 to TRBJ1-5; TRBD1 matches 8 bases. The germline V gene encodes CDR1 KGHSH and CDR2 LQKENI. CDR3 length: 16 amino acids. V trimming: 6 bases; J trimming: 2 bases; junction bases outside the gene matches: 9. CDR3 region: CASSFYGQGGNQPQHF. DNA for the CDR3: TGTGCCAGCTCTTTTTATGGACAGGGCGGCAATCAGCCCCAGCATTTT.

The V gene is TRBV7-8, the J gene TRBJ2-1; D possibly corresponds to TRBD2 (5 bases). This CDR3 is 14 amino acids long. The V gene lost 3 bases and the J gene lost 5 bases, with 11 bases spanning the gap. Germline V CDR1 and CDR2: SGHVS, FQNEAQ. CDR3 DNA: TGTGCCAGCAGCTTTTCTAGCAGGAACAATGAGCAGTTCTTC. Encoded protein: CASSFSSRNNEQFF.

The chain has TRBV18 and TRBJ1-1; tentatively, D is TRBD1 (6 bases). Germline values: CDR1 KGHSH, CDR2 LQKENI. The CDR3 runs 14 residues. Trimming left V 3 bases short and J 1 base short, with 9 bases between. This chain's CDR3 is CASSPGGANTEAFF. Here the CDR3 DNA reads TGTGCCAGCTCACCGGGGGGGGCGAACACTGAAGCTTTCTTT. Supplemented by reference TRBV18 and TRBJ1-1, the full variable domain reads NAGVMQNPRHLVRRRGQEARLRCSPMKGHSHVYWYRQLPEEGLKFMVYLQKENIIDESGMPKERFSAEFPKEGPSILRIQQVVRGDSAAYFCASSPGGANTEAFFGQGTRLTVV.

V usage is TRBV7-2 and J usage is TRBJ2-3; possible D gene TRBD1, 6 bases. Germline V gives CDR1 SGHTA, CDR2 FQGNSA. CDR3 length: 14 residues. V lost 7 bases to trimming and J lost 3 bases, with 14 bases between them. The CDR3, as DNA: TGTGCCAGCACCCCGGGACAACTAACAGATACGCAGTATTTT. Translating it yields CASTPGQLTDTQYF.

The CDR3 here is CASSRLPGQGVGTGELFF. As DNA, the CDR3 is TGCGCCAGCAGCCGACTTCCGGGACAGGGGGTAGGCACCGGGGAGCTGTTTTTT. The rearrangement joins TRBV5-1 to TRBJ2-2, with TRBD1 identical over 11 bases. Germline V CDR1 and CDR2: SGHRS, YFSETQ. The ends lost 4 bases at V and 4 bases at J; junction bases unmatched: 12. The CDR3 has 18 amino acids.

The chain combines TRBV4-3 with TRBJ2-3; D is perhaps TRBD2 (5 bases). Trimming cost V 1 base and J 3 bases, with 17 bases left between them. This CDR3 is built from 17 residues. Germline V gene lookup returns CDR1 LGHNA and CDR2 YSLEER. CDR3 region: CASSQGDGERPTDTQYF. CDR3 coding DNA: TGCGCCAGCAGCCAAGGTGACGGGGAGAGACCAACAGATACGCAGTATTTT.

This chain links TRBV7-9 with TRBJ1-4; D may be TRBD1 (5 bases). Germline V gene sequence: CDR1 SEHNR, CDR2 FQNEAQ (reference sequence). This CDR3 has 14 amino acids. V lost 6 bases, J lost 8 bases, and 16 bases lay in between. The CDR3 loop is CASSIVQGMEKLFF. For the CDR3, the DNA is TGTGCCAGCAGTATTGTCCAGGGTATGGAAAAACTGTTTTTT.

The V call is TRBV19, the J call TRBJ2-6, with D possibly matching TRBD2 (6 bases). V was pared by 3 bases and J by 0 bases, with 15 bases between. CDR1 and CDR2 from the germline V gene are LNHDA and SQIVND (reference sequence). The CDR3 covers 18 residues. This chain's CDR3 is CASSILERAISGANVLTF. DNA of the CDR3: TGTGCCAGTAGTATTCTCGAGCGGGCCATCTCTGGGGCCAACGTCCTGACTTTC.

The J gene is TRBJ2-7, the V gene TRBV20-1; D possibly corresponds to TRBD1 (5 bases). The CDR3 contains 12 residues. V was trimmed by 3 bases and J by 5 bases, leaving 11 bases between them. Per germline, CDR1 DFQATT and CDR2 SNEGSKA (reference sequence). CDR3 sequence reads: CSASKGQHEQYF. DNA for the CDR3: TGCAGTGCTAGTAAGGGGCAACACGAGCAGTACTTC.

The gene calls are TRBV2 and TRBJ1-5; no clear D gene. The CDR3 has 13 amino acids. Germline CDR1 SNHLY, CDR2 FYNNEI. V lost 9 bases, J lost 1 base, and 10 bases lay in between. CDR3 bases: TGTGCCAGTACCCTAGCGAGCAATCAGCCCCAGCATTTT. It is translated as CASTLASNQPQHF.

This chain joins TRBV19 and TRBJ1-5; perhaps TRBD1 as D (5 bases). Germline V lookup: CDR1 LNHDA, CDR2 SQIVND (reference sequence). The ends were cut back, 5 bases at V and 5 bases at J, with 13 bases in the middle. The CDR3 contains 14 residues. The CDR3 is CASSRSGLDQPQHF. The DNA for the CDR3 is TGTGCCAGTAGTCGCTCAGGGCTAGATCAGCCCCAGCATTTT.

In its sample, this clone was seen once. Germline is not matched at one junction end, which may reflect a read error. This rearrangement joins TRBV7-7 to TRBJ2-3; 9 bases align to TRBD2. The CDR3 contains 15 residues. Germline CDR1 SSHAT, CDR2 FNYEAQ (reference sequence). CDR3 in DNA: TGTGCTAGCAGCTTAGGCGGGACTAGCAGAGATACGCAGTATTTT. It codes for CASSLGGTSRDTQYF. The full variable domain, with the rest looked up from reference TRBV7-7 and TRBJ2-3, is GAGVSQSPRYKVTKRGQDVTLRCDPISSHATLYWYQQALGQGPEFLTYFNYEAQPDKSGLPSDRFSAERPEGSISTLTIQRTEQRDSAMYRCASSLGGTSRDTQYFGPGTRLTVL.

This chain uses TRBV3-1 (or the pseudogene TRBV3-2) with TRBJ2-1; tentative D call: TRBD2 (5 bases). Trimming removed 3 bases from V and 6 bases from J, with 12 bases in between. The CDR3 runs to 14 residues. Germline V gives CDR1 LGHDT, CDR2 YNNKEL (reference sequence). CDR3 DNA: TGTGCCAGCAGCCAGAGAGAAGGGAGCAATGAGCAGTTCTTC. Translating it yields CASSQREGSNEQFF.

The rearrangement uses TRBV15 and TRBJ2-1; TRBD1 might be the D (6 bases). Germline V gene data show CDR1 as LNHNV and CDR2 as YYDKDF (reference sequence). The length of the CDR3 is 15 residues. Trimming shortened V by 4 bases and J by 3 bases, and 13 bases separated the two germline ends. CDR3 sequence (DNA): TGTGCCACCAGCACCTTAGACAGGAACTACAATGAGCAGTTCTTC. Protein: CATSTLDRNYNEQFF.

This chain uses TRBV2 with TRBJ2-2; weak D call: TRBD2 (5 bases). CDR3 length equals 14 residues. Germline CDR1 reads SNHLY; CDR2 reads FYNNEI. V lost 6 bases and J lost 3, with 11 bases in between. The CDR3 nucleotides are TGTGCCAGCAGGGCGGACGGGGACACCGGGGAGCTGTTTTTT. Protein: CASRADGDTGELFF.